A selection of T cell receptor beta chains follows, all from one sample in a study of T cells in Graves' hyperthyroidism and ophthalmopathy. Each CDR3 protein gets one entry after TCRdb re-called the multiplex PCR reads with MiXCR. Of a few hundred thousand distinct CDR3 sequences listed, roughly 15% are singletons. Material: blood. These receptors were collected from a woman aged 40 to 49 with Graves' hyperthyroidism. The CDR3 runs from the conserved cysteine through the conserved F or W. Fields, in order: D gene, J gene, clone size, V gene, CDR3 DNA, CDR3 protein. The D gene is left open where the match is weak. Size is omitted from some rows. Given values are once, few, many or a class for expanded clones.

TRBD2 | TRBJ2-1 | . | TRBV27 | TGTGCCAGCCGGAGGACTAGCGGAGCTGTGCACTACAATGAGCAGTTCTTC | CASRRTSGAVHYNEQFF
TRBD1 | TRBJ1-1 | . | TRBV19 | TGTGCCAGTAGTCAAGGGGGCTCTTGGAACACTGAAGCTTTCTTT | CASSQGGSWNTEAFF
. | TRBJ2-1 | . | TRBV9 | TGTGCCAGCAGCATGGACCTAAGGAAGAACAATGAGCAGTTCTTC | CASSMDLRKNNEQFF
. | TRBJ2-7 | . | TRBV7-8 | TGTGCCAGCAGCTTAGCGCGTTTTGGGGTGGTCCAGAGCTCCTACGAGCAGTACTTC | CASSLARFGVVQSSYEQYF
. | TRBJ2-1 | many | TRBV28 | TGTGCCAGCACCGACCCTAGGGCGAGCCTTACCTACAATGAGCAGTTCTTC | CASTDPRASLTYNEQFF
TRBD1 | TRBJ2-2 | few | TRBV27 | TGTGCCAGCAGTTTATCGGGACAGGTCAACACCGGGGAGCTGTTTTTT | CASSLSGQVNTGELFF
. | TRBJ2-2 | many | TRBV6-1 | TGTGCCAGCAGTGAAGGAGTAAACACCGGGGAGCTGTTTTTT | CASSEGVNTGELFF
. | TRBJ1-1 | . | TRBV6-2/TRBV6-3 | TGTGCCAGCAGTAACACAGGAGACAATGAAGCTTTCTTT | CASSNTGDNEAFF
. | TRBJ1-3 | few | TRBV20-1 | TGCAGTGCTAGAGATAGGAAGAACTCTGGAAACACCATATATTTT | CSARDRKNSGNTIYF
TRBD1 | TRBJ2-1 | . | TRBV5-1 | TGCGCCAGCAGCGGCGGGACAGGGAATGAGCAGTTCTTC | CASSGGTGNEQFF
. | TRBJ2-1 | . | TRBV19 | TGTGCCAGTAGTATAGGGCGTGGCTGGGGCAATGAGCAGTTCTTC | CASSIGRGWGNEQFF
TRBD2 | TRBJ2-1 | . | TRBV5-4 | TGTGCCAGCAGCTTGGGGGGGAGCGGGAGGGTCCACAATGAGCAGTTCTTC | CASSLGGSGRVHNEQFF
. | TRBJ1-1 | many | TRBV5-5 | TGTGCCAGCAGCTTGCCTAACAGGGCCGACACTGAAGCTTTCTTT | CASSLPNRADTEAFF
. | TRBJ2-5 | . | TRBV6-1 | TGTGCCAGCAGTACACCCCCTCACCAAGAGACCCAGTACTTC | CASSTPPHQETQYF
. | TRBJ1-1 | many | TRBV28 | TGTGCCAGCAGTTCATACTCTAACACTGAAGCTTTCTTT | CASSSYSNTEAFF
TRBD2 | TRBJ2-3 | many | TRBV30 | TGTGCCTGGAGTTCCCTAGCGGGGGGCACAGATACGCAGTATTTT | CAWSSLAGGTDTQYF
TRBD1 | TRBJ2-7 | . | TRBV5-6 | TGTGCCAGCAGCTTGTTGGGACAGGGGAGGAACGAGCAGTACTTC | CASSLLGQGRNEQYF
. | TRBJ1-1 | many | TRBV5-6 | TGTGCCAGCAGCTTGGTCGCAGCCACTGAAGCTTTCTTT | CASSLVAATEAFF
TRBD2 | TRBJ2-7 | . | TRBV19 | TGTGCCAGTAGTACGGGACTAGCGGGAGAAGTAATATACGAGCAGTACTTC | CASSTGLAGEVIYEQYF
TRBD1 | TRBJ1-2 | many | TRBV3-1 | TGTGCCAGCAGCCTAGGGACAGGGCGTTTATACACCTTC | CASSLGTGRLYTF
TRBD1 | TRBJ1-5 | many | TRBV3-1 | TGTGCCAGCAGCGAAACCGGGACAGGGGGCCAGCCCCAGCATTTT | CASSETGTGGQPQHF
. | TRBJ2-5 | many | TRBV18 | TGTGCCAGCTCACCTACAGTTGATCAAGAGACCCAGTACTTC | CASSPTVDQETQYF
. | TRBJ2-3 | . | TRBV7-2 | TGTGCCAGCAGCACGCGTGGGGCGGGCGGGCCCACAGATACGCAGTATTTT | CASSTRGAGGPTDTQYF
TRBD1 | TRBJ1-2 | . | TRBV7-2 | TGTGCCAGCAGCTTAGGGACAGGGGATGGTGGCTACACCTTC | CASSLGTGDGGYTF
TRBD1 | TRBJ1-6 | many | TRBV12-3/TRBV12-4 | TGTGCCAGCAGTTTTCAGACAGGGAGCAATTCACCCCTCCACTTT | CASSFQTGSNSPLHF
. | TRBJ2-7 | . | TRBV5-6 | TGTGCCAGCAGCTTAAAAACCTACGAGCAGTACTTC | CASSLKTYEQYF
. | TRBJ1-1 | . | TRBV29-1 | TGCAGCGTTGAAGCGGAGAACACTGAAGCTTTCTTT | CSVEAENTEAFF
. | TRBJ2-7 | many | TRBV28 | TGTGCCAGCAGTTTTACAGGCGCCTACGAGCAGTACTTC | CASSFTGAYEQYF
. | TRBJ1-1 | many | TRBV11-2 | TGTGCCAGCAGCCTCATGACCTCGCCGGGCACTGAAGCTTTCTTT | CASSLMTSPGTEAFF
. | TRBJ2-1 | few | TRBV29-1 | TGCAGCGTTGAAGTGGGGGTAGGAAATGAGCAGTTCTTC | CSVEVGVGNEQFF
. | TRBJ1-5 | few | TRBV20-1 | TGCAGTGCTAGGCAGGGCACGACGAATCAGCCCCAGCATTTT | CSARQGTTNQPQHF
TRBD1 | TRBJ2-3 | . | TRBV24-1 | TGTGCCACCAGTGCGGGACAGGGGGCAATAGATACGCAGTATTTT | CATSAGQGAIDTQYF
. | TRBJ2-3 | few | TRBV7-2 | TGTGCCAGCAGCTTAGCGCTAGCCATAGATACGCAGTATTTT | CASSLALAIDTQYF
TRBD2 | TRBJ2-5 | large | TRBV29-1 | TGCAGCGTTCCGACTAGCGGGACGATGCTGGGGACCCAGTACTTC | CSVPTSGTMLGTQYF
. | TRBJ2-7 | . | TRBV7-9 | TGTGCCAGCAGCCCACCCGGGGGCCTAGAGCAGTACTTC | CASSPPGGLEQYF
TRBD2 | TRBJ2-1 | many | TRBV7-9 | TGTGCCAGCAGCTTAGCGGGAGGGCGGTATGAGCAGTTCTTC | CASSLAGGRYEQFF
. | TRBJ1-5 | many | TRBV6-1 | TGTGCCAGCAGTGAAGTGGGAGGGAGTTTCCAGCCCCAGCATTTT | CASSEVGGSFQPQHF
TRBD2 | TRBJ2-5 | many | TRBV11-2 | TGTGCCAGCAGCCCTCGCCTAGCGGGAACACAAGAGACCCAGTACTTC | CASSPRLAGTQETQYF
. | TRBJ2-5 | . | TRBV15 | TGTGCCACCAGCAGAGGGGCCGAAGAGACCCAGTACTTC | CATSRGAEETQYF
. | TRBJ1-1 | many | TRBV28 | TGTGCCAGCAGTTTAGAAGCTAGGAGGTACGACACTGAAGCTTTCTTT | CASSLEARRYDTEAFF
TRBD2 | TRBJ2-1 | . | TRBV29-1 | TGCAGCATCGGACTAGCGGGAGGGCCTGGTGAGCAGTTCTTC | CSIGLAGGPGEQFF
TRBD1 | TRBJ1-3 | . | TRBV5-5 | TGTGCCAGCAGCGGGGACAGTGCCTCTGGAAACACCATATATTTT | CASSGDSASGNTIYF
. | TRBJ2-5 | few | TRBV4-1 | TGCGCCAGCAGCCAAGGGGGAGAGGGGTACCAAGAGACCCAGTACTTC | CASSQGGEGYQETQYF
TRBD1 | TRBJ1-1 | many | TRBV19 | TGTGCCAGTAGGCTACAGGACAGGGGGAACACTGAAGCTTTCTTT | CASRLQDRGNTEAFF
TRBD1 | TRBJ1-4 | many | TRBV30 | TGTGCCTGTAAGGACAGGGGGAATGAAAAACTGTTTTTT | CACKDRGNEKLFF
TRBD2 | TRBJ2-4 | many | TRBV27 | TGTGCCAGCAGTCCCCTAGCGGGAGCCAAAAACATTCAGTACTTC | CASSPLAGAKNIQYF
. | TRBJ2-1 | many | TRBV28 | TGTGCCAGCAGTTTCCTGACAATGCACAATGAGCAGTTCTTC | CASSFLTMHNEQFF
TRBD1 | TRBJ1-2 | . | TRBV28 | TGTGCCAGCAGTTCGCCGGGACAGGGGGCGTATGGCTACACCTTC | CASSSPGQGAYGYTF
. | TRBJ2-7 | few | TRBV27 | TGTGCCAGCAGGGATAGTACGGTGTACGAGCAGTACTTC | CASRDSTVYEQYF
TRBD1 | TRBJ2-1 | many | TRBV27 | TGTGCCAGCAGTTTTTCAGGGGGCAATGAGCAGTTCTTC | CASSFSGGNEQFF
. | TRBJ1-5 | . | TRBV18 | TGTGCCAGCTCACCACAACGAGGGCAGGGGAGCAATCAGCCCCAGCATTTT | CASSPQRGQGSNQPQHF
TRBD2 | TRBJ2-2 | many | TRBV30 | TGTGCCTGGAGTCCTACGGGACTAGCGAGAGGGGAGCTGTTTTTT | CAWSPTGLARGELFF
TRBD2 | TRBJ2-5 | few | TRBV19 | TGTGCCTCCCAAAGGGGACTAGCGGCCCAAGAGACCCAGTACTTC | CASQRGLAAQETQYF
. | TRBJ2-1 | . | TRBV5-1 | TGCGCCAGCAGCTTGGAAGGTTTGGGGCGGGGGCTTTCCAATGAGCAGTTCTTC | CASSLEGLGRGLSNEQFF
TRBD1 | TRBJ1-3 | . | TRBV2 | TGTGCCAGCAGTGAGGGAGGGGGCATCTCTGGAAACACCATATATTTT | CASSEGGGISGNTIYF
TRBD1 | TRBJ1-2 | . | TRBV7-9 | TGTGCCAGCAGCCCGGGGGACAGGGTGATCGATGGCTACACCTTC | CASSPGDRVIDGYTF
. | TRBJ2-1 | many | TRBV29-1 | TGCAGCGTTGATCTGGGACGAGCTGAGCAGTTCTTC | CSVDLGRAEQFF
TRBD2 | TRBJ2-1 | many | TRBV7-9 | TGTGCCAGCAGCCCCCAGCGGGAGAGGGGCAATGAGCAGTTCTTC | CASSPQRERGNEQFF
TRBD1 | TRBJ1-1 | few | TRBV30 | TGTGCCTGGAGTGTAAAAAGCCGTCCCGGGACAGGAACAAACACTGAAGCTTTCTTT | CAWSVKSRPGTGTNTEAFF